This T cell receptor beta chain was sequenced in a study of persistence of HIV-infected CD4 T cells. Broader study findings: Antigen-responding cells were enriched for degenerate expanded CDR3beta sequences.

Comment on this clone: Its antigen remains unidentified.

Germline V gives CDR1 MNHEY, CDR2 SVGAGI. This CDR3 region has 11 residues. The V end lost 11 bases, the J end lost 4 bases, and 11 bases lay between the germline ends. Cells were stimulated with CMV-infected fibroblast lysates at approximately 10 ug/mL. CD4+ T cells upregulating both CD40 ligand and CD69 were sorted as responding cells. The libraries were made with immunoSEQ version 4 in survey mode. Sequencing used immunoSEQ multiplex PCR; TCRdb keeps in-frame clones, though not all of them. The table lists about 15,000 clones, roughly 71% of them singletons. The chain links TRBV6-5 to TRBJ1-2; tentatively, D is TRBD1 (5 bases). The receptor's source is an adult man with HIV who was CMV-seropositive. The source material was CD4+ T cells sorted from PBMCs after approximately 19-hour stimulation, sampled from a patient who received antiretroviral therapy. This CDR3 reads CAGGRGYGYTF. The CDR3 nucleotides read TGTGCCGGGGGGAGAGGCTATGGCTACACCTTC.